The 10 T cell receptor beta chains below all came from one sample that was sequenced in a study of cytomegalovirus exposure and HLA in healthy donors. A multiplex PCR was run with 60 Vbeta primers and 13 Jbeta primers. The table came from immunoSEQ multiplex PCR; TCRdb's copy has only in-frame clones and leaves some out. This table holds under 130,000 clones, around four fifths found once. Input material: PBMCs. The receptors shown here come from a man aged 25 to 40 in good health and CMV-seronegative.

The CDR3 reads CATSRRTSSYNEQFF. CDR3 nucleotide sequence: TGTGCCACCAGCAGACGGACTAGCAGTTACAATGAGCAGTTCTTC. This chain links TRBV15 with TRBJ2-1; 8 positions agree with TRBD2. The CDR3 totals 15 residues. Unmatched junction bases numbered 4, after V lost 2 bases and J lost 4 bases. Germline CDR1 is LNHNV and CDR2 is YYDKDF (reference sequence). Full variable domain (outside the CDR3, taken from reference TRBV15 and TRBJ2-1): DAMVIQNPRYQVTQFGKPVTLSCSQTLNHNVMYWYQQKSSQAPKLLFHYYDKDFNNEADTPDNFQSRRPNTSFCFLDIRSPGLGDTAMYLCATSRRTSSYNEQFFGPGTRLTVL.

Details on this clone: A junction end diverges from the germline sequence, so it may reflect a read error. The chain has TRBV7-7 and TRBJ2-7; D ambiguous. The germline gives CDR1 SSHAT, CDR2 FNYEAQ (reference sequence). The CDR3 length is 13 residues. Here the CDR3 reads CASSPNQRGEQYF. The CDR3, as DNA: TGTGCTAGCAGCCCGAATCAGCGCGGCGAGCAGTACTTC.

CDR3 sequence reads: CASSASKAGGKLNEQFF. The CDR3 nucleotides are TGTGCCAGCAGCGCCTCAAAGGCGGGAGGGAAACTCAATGAGCAGTTCTTC. This sequence joins TRBV9 and TRBJ2-1; 9 bases fit TRBD2. CDR1 and CDR2 from the germline V gene are SGDLS and YYNGEE. This CDR3 contains 17 residues. V lost 3 bases and J lost 6; bases outside the gene matches: 13.

J is TRBJ2-1 and V is TRBV5-1; 12 nucleotides line up with TRBD2. Germline V gene data show CDR1 as SGHRS and CDR2 as YFSETQ. This CDR3 comprises 17 residues. Trimming cost V 0 bases and J 2 bases; bases outside gene matches: 3. The CDR3: CASSLEASGRAYNEQFF. The CDR3 nucleotides read TGCGCCAGCAGCTTGGAGGCTAGCGGGAGGGCCTACAATGAGCAGTTCTTC.

This chain connects TRBV5-4 to TRBJ2-7; D might be TRBD2 (5 bases). Looked up from germline, CDR1 is SGHNT and CDR2 is YYREEE (reference sequence). The V end was cut by 2 bases, the J end by 1 base, with 10 bases between. This CDR3 is 14 amino acids long. CDR3 in DNA: TGTGCCAGCAGCTTAATGTCGGGGTCCTACGAGCAGTACTTC. Its protein is CASSLMSGSYEQYF. Combining the CDR3 with reference TRBV5-4 and TRBJ2-7 gives the whole variable domain ETGVTQSPTHLIKTRGQQVTLRCSSQSGHNTVSWYQQALGQGPQFIFQYYREEENGRGNFPPRFSGLQFPNYSSELNVNALELDDSALYLCASSLMSGSYEQYFGPGTRLTVT.

The gene calls are TRBV9 and TRBJ2-7; 11 bases are shared with TRBD2. V lost 3 bases to trimming and J lost 3 bases; unmatched junction nucleotides: 2. The CDR3 length is 14 residues. CDR1 SGDLS and CDR2 YYNGEE come from the germline V gene. The CDR3 loop reads CASSDTSGSYEQYF. CDR3 nucleotide sequence: TGTGCCAGCAGCGACACTAGCGGGAGCTACGAGCAGTACTTC.

This clone was counted between two and nine times. The sample holds other DNA sequences that translate to the same CDR3. The J gene is TRBJ1-1, the V gene TRBV2; a possible D gene is TRBD1 (5 bases). The CDR3 runs 14 residues. Per germline, CDR1 SNHLY and CDR2 FYNNEI. V lost 4 bases and J lost 0, with 9 bases in between. The CDR3 is CASSVDRMNTEAFF. The DNA of the CDR3 is TGTGCCAGCAGTGTCGACAGAATGAACACTGAAGCTTTCTTT.

This clone was picked up a small number of times. The CDR3 DNA reads TGTGCCAGCAGCTACGGACAGGGAATAGGCACAGATACGCAGTATTTT. Encoded protein: CASSYGQGIGTDTQYF. The chain joins TRBV14 to TRBJ2-3; TRBD1 agrees at 8 bases. The CDR3 has 16 amino acids. The trim removed 5 bases at V and 1 base at J, leaving 8 bases unmatched. Germline loops: CDR1 SGHDN, CDR2 FVKESK.

This clone was seen more than once but under ten times. V usage is TRBV7-2 and J usage is TRBJ1-4; D might be TRBD1 (5 bases). This CDR3 has 16 residues. In germline, CDR1 is SGHTA, CDR2 FQGNSA. V was trimmed by 1 base and J by 0 bases, leaving 9 bases between them. Written as DNA, the CDR3 is TGTGCCAGCAGCTTAGGACAGTATGCAACTAATGAAAAACTGTTTTTT. Its translation: CASSLGQYATNEKLFF.

This chain joins TRBV9 and TRBJ1-2; 11 bases agree with TRBD1. CDR1 is SGDLS and CDR2 is YYNGEE in the germline V gene. V trimming: 3 bases; J trimming: 4 bases; junction bases outside the gene matches: 5. CDR3 length: 15 amino acids. The CDR3, as DNA: TGTGCCAGCAGCGGGTCCGGGACAGGGGGCTATGGCTACACCTTC. Its protein is CASSGSGTGGYGYTF. Drawing the rest from reference TRBV9 and TRBJ1-2, the complete variable domain is DSGVTQTPKHLITATGQRVTLRCSPRSGDLSVYWYQQSLDQGLQFLIQYYNGEERAKGNILERFSAQQFPDLHSELNLSSLELGDSALYFCASSGSGTGGYGYTFGSGTRLTVV.